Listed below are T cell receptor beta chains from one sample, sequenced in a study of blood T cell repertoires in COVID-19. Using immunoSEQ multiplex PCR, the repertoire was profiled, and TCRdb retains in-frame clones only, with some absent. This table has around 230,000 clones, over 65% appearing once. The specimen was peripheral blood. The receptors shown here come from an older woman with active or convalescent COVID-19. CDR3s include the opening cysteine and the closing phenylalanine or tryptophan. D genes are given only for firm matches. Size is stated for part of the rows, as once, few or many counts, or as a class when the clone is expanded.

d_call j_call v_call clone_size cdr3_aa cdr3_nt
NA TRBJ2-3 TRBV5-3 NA CARSSPGTGRSLAVAIRTDTQYF TGTGCCAGAAGCTCCCCCGGGACAGGAAGGAGCCTAGCGGTAGCAATTCGCACAGATACGCAGTATTTT
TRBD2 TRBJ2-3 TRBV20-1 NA CSVSGGGTKKLSTDTQYF TGCAGTGTTAGTGGCGGGGGGACCAAAAAACTTAGCACAGATACGCAGTATTTT
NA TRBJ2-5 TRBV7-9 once CASSYLEETQYF TGTGCCAGCAGCTATCTTGAAGAGACCCAGTACTTC
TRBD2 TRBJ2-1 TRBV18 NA CASSPTGLAGDNEQFF TGTGCCAGCTCCCCAACGGGACTAGCGGGAGACAATGAGCAGTTCTTC
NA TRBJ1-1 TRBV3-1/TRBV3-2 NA CASSQAGVSEAFF TGTGCCAGCAGCCAAGCGGGGGTTAGTGAAGCTTTCTTT
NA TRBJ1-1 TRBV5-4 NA CASSLEQGFYTEAFF TGTGCCAGCAGCTTGGAACAGGGATTTTACACTGAAGCTTTCTTT
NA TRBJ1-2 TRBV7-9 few CASSIGGTPYGYTF TGTGCCAGCAGCATAGGAGGGACTCCTTATGGCTACACCTTC
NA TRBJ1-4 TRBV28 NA CASSRGGPAEKLFF TGTGCCAGCAGTCGGGGGGGGCCGGCCGAAAAACTGTTTTTT
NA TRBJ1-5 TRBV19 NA CASSIMNRDNQPQHF TGTGCCAGTAGTATAATGAACAGGGACAATCAGCCCCAGCATTTT
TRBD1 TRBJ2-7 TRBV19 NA CASSTTTGGYEQYF TGTGCCAGTAGTACTACGACAGGGGGCTACGAGCAGTACTTC
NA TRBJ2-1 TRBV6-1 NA CASSEARGSSYNEQFF TGTGCCAGCAGTGAAGCACGAGGGAGCTCCTACAATGAGCAGTTCTTC
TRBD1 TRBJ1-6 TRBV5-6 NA CASTAGTGNSPLHF TGTGCCAGCACCGCGGGGACAGGTAATTCACCCCTCCACTTT
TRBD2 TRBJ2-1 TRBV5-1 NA CASSAGAAGVTNEQFF TGCGCCAGCAGCGCCGGAGCGGCGGGAGTAACAAATGAGCAGTTCTTC
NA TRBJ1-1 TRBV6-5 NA CASVLSQGTEAFF TGTGCCAGCGTACTTTCTCAGGGGACTGAAGCTTTCTTT
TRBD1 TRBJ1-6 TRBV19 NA CASKLRGQGITYNSPLHF TGTGCCAGCAAGTTAAGAGGACAGGGTATCACCTATAATTCACCCCTCCACTTT
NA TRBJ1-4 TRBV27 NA CASSFRRQEKLFF TGTGCCAGCAGTTTCAGGCGTCAGGAAAAACTGTTTTTT
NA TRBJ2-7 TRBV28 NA CASSGSPGSTYEQYF TGTGCCAGCAGTGGGTCCCCAGGTTCTACCTACGAGCAGTACTTC
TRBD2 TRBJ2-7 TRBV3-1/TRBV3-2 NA CASSPYGLAGVTTEQYF TGTGCCAGCAGCCCTTACGGATTAGCGGGAGTAACTACCGAGCAGTACTTC
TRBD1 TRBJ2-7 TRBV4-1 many CASSQTTGEENEQYF TGCGCCAGCAGCCAAACGACAGGGGAAGAAAACGAGCAGTACTTC
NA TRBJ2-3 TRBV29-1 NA CSVEVSGTDTQYF TGCAGCGTTGAGGTATCAGGCACAGATACGCAGTATTTT
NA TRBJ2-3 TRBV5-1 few CASRKTTTDTQYF TGCGCCAGCAGGAAGACTACCACAGATACGCAGTATTTT
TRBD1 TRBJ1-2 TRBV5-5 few CASSPGGTGGRGYTF TGTGCCAGCAGCCCGGGCGGGACAGGAGGGAGGGGCTACACCTTC
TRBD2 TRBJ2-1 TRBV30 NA CAWSVYGGAYNEQFF TGTGCCTGGAGTGTATACGGGGGGGCTTATAATGAGCAGTTCTTC
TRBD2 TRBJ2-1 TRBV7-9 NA CASSFSGGAMAEQFF TGTGCCAGCAGCTTTAGCGGGGGGGCCATGGCTGAGCAGTTCTTC
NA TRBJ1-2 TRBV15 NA CATSRDRRGSYTF TGTGCCACCAGCAGAGATCGCCGGGGGAGCTACACCTTC
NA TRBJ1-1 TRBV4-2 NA CASSQESRGYTEAFF TGTGCCAGCAGCCAAGAAAGTAGGGGATACACTGAAGCTTTCTTT
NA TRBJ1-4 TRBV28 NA CASSSPGGVEKLFF TGTGCCAGCTCGTCCCCGGGGGGCGTTGAAAAACTGTTTTTT
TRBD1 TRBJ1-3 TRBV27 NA CASSQNRGTGNTIYF TGTGCCAGCAGTCAGAACAGGGGTACTGGAAACACCATATATTTT